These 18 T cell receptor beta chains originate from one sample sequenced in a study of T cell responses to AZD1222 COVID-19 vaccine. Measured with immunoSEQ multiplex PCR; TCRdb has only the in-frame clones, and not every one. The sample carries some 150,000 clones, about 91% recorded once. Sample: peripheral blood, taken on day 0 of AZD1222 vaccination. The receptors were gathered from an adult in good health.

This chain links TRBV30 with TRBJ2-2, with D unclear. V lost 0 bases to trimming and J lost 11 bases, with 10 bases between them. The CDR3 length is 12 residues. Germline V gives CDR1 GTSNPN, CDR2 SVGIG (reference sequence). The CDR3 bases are TGTGCCTGGAGTGTATTCCTCGGAGAGCTGTTTTTT. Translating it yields CAWSVFLGELFF.

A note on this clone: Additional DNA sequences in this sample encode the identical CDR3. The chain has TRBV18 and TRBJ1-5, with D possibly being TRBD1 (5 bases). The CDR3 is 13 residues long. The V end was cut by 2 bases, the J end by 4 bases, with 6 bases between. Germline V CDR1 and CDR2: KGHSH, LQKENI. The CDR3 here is CASSPDSNQPQHF. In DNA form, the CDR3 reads TGTGCCAGCTCACCAGACAGTAATCAGCCCCAGCATTTT.

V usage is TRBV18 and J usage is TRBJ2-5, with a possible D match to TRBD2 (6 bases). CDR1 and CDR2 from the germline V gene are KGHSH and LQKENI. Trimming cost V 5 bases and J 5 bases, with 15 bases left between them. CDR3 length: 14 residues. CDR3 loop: CASSRTLSGETQYF. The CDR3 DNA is TGTGCCAGCTCAAGAACTCTGAGCGGGGAGACCCAGTACTTC.

The CDR3: CASSSLARDTEAFF. The CDR3 DNA is TGTGCCAGCAGTTCCCTGGCCAGGGACACTGAAGCTTTCTTT. This chain connects TRBV27 to TRBJ1-1, with a tentative D call TRBD1 (5 bases). Trimming pared 4 bases from V and 3 bases from J, leaving 12 bases between. This CDR3 comprises 14 residues. Germline CDR1 reads MNHEY; CDR2 reads SMNVEV (reference sequence).

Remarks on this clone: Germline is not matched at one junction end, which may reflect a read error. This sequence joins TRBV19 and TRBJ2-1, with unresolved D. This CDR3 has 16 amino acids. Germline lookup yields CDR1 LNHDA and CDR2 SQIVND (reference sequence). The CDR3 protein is CASGIGWGNGRHEQFF. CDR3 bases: TGTGCCAGTGGTATCGGTTGGGGTAACGGACGGCATGAGCAGTTCTTC.

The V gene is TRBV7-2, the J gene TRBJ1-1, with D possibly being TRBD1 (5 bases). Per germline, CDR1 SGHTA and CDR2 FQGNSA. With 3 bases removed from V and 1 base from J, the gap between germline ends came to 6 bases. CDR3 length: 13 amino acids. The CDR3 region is CASSFTGNTEAFF. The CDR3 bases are TGTGCCAGCAGCTTTACAGGGAACACTGAAGCTTTCTTT.

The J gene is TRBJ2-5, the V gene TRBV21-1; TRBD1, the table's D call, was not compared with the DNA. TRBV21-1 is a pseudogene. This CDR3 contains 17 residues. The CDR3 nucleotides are TGTGCCAGCAGCAAAGTGGAGGGCAGGGGGCCACAAGAGACCCAGTACTTC. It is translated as CASSKVEGRGPQETQYF.

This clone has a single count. The CDR3 protein is CATSWDRVGGYTF. As DNA, the CDR3 is TGTGCCACCAGCTGGGACAGGGTGGGGGGCTACACCTTC. This chain connects TRBV15 to TRBJ1-2; 9 nucleotides line up with TRBD1. The ends lost 5 bases at V and 8 bases at J; junction bases unmatched: 6. The CDR3 contains 13 residues. Germline assignment: CDR1 LNHNV and CDR2 YYDKDF (reference sequence).

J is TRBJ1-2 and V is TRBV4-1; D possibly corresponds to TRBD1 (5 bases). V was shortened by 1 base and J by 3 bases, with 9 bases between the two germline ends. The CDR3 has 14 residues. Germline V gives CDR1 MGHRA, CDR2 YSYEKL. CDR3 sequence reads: CASSQVGGDYGYTF. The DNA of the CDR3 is TGCGCCAGCAGCCAAGTTGGGGGTGACTATGGCTACACCTTC.

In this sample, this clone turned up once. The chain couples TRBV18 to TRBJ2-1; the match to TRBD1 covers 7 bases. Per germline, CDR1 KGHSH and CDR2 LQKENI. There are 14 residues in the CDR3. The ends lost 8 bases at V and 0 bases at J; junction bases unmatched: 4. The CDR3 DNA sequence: TGTGCCAGCGCAGGGGACAGCTCCTACAATGAGCAGTTCTTC. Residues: CASAGDSSYNEQFF.

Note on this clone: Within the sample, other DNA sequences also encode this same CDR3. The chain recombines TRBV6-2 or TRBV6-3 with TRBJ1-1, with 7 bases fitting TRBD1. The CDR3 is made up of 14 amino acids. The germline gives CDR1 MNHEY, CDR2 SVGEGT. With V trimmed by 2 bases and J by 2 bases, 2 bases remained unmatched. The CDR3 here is CASSYRGQNTEAFF. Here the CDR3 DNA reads TGTGCCAGCAGTTACAGGGGGCAAAACACTGAAGCTTTCTTT.

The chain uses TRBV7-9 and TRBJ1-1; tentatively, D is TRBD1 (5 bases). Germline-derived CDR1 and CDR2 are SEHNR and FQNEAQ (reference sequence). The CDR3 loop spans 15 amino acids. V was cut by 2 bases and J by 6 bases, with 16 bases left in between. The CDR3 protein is CASSLSGTNLPEAFF. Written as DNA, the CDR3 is TGTGCCAGCAGCTTATCGGGGACTAACCTGCCTGAAGCTTTCTTT. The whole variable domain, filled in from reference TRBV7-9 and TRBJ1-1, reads DTGVSQNPRHKITKRGQNVTFRCDPISEHNRLYWYRQTLGQGPEFLTYFQNEAQLEKSRLLSDRFSAERPKGSFSTLEIQRTEQGDSAMYLCASSLSGTNLPEAFFGQGTRLTVV.

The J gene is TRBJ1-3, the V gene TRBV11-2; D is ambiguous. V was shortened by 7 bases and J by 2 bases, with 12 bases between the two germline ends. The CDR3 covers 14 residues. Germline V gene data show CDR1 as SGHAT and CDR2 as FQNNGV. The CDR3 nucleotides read TGTGCCAGCAACTTCGCAGGAACTGGAAACACCATATATTTT. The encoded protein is CASNFAGTGNTIYF. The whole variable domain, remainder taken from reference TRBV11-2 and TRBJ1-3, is EAGVAQSPRYKIIEKRQSVAFWCNPISGHATLYWYQQILGQGPKLLIQFQNNGVVDDSQLPKDRFSAERLKGVDSTLKIQPAKLEDSAVYLCASNFAGTGNTIYFGEGSWLTVV.

This chain's CDR3 is CASSRDRRGNTEAFF. DNA for the CDR3: TGTGCCAGCAGTCGGGACAGGAGGGGAAACACTGAAGCTTTCTTT. This chain connects TRBV3-1 (or the pseudogene TRBV3-2) to TRBJ1-1; 8 bases line up with TRBD1. This CDR3 is built from 15 residues. V lost 6 bases and J lost 2; bases outside the gene matches: 8. Per the germline V gene, CDR1 is LGHDT and CDR2 is YNNKEL (reference sequence).

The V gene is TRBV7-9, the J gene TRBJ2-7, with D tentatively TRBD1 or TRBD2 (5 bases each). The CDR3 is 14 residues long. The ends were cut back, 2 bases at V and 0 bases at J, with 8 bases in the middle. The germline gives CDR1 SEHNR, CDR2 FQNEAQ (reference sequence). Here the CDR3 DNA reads TGTGCCAGCAGCTTACGGGGCCACTCCTACGAGCAGTACTTC. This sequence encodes CASSLRGHSYEQYF.

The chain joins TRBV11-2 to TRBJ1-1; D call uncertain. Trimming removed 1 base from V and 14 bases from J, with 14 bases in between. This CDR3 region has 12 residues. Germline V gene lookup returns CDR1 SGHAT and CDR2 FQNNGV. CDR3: CASSLALRVVFF. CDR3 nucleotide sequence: TGTGCCAGCAGCTTAGCATTAAGGGTGGTATTCTTT.

The CDR3 protein is CASSPDGRSYNSPLHF. CDR3 DNA sequence: TGTGCCAGCAGCCCGGACGGGCGCTCCTATAATTCACCCCTCCACTTT. The chain couples TRBV4-2 to TRBJ1-6; D not resolved. Germline CDR1 is LGHNA and CDR2 is YNFKEQ. The V and J ends lost 4 bases and 0 bases respectively, with 10 bases between them. The CDR3 consists of 16 residues.

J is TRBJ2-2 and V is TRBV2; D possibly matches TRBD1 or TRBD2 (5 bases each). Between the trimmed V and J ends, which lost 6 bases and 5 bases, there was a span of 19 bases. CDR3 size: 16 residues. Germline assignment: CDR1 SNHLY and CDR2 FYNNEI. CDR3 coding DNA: TGTGCCAGCAGCCTCGAGGGGAGTTTCGGAACCGGGGAGCTGTTTTTT. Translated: CASSLEGSFGTGELFF.